A selection of T cell receptor beta chains follows, all from one sample in a study of blood T cell repertoires in COVID-19. TCRdb keeps only in-frame clones here, not all; method: immunoSEQ multiplex PCR. The data show about 200,000 clones, with roughly 80% seen just once and about 7.4% held by the top ten. The sequenced sample was peripheral blood. The source is a woman older than 75 with acute or convalescent COVID-19. Both conserved end residues are part of each CDR3. Fields, in order: J gene, D gene, V gene, clone size, CDR3 DNA, CDR3 protein. A D gene is named only where the DNA matches it firmly. Part of the rows lack a size; the others show once, few, many or a class for expanded clones.

TRBJ1-6 - TRBV4-1 - TGCGCCAGCAGCCAAGATGCAGGAACGAATTCACCCCTCCACTTT CASSQDAGTNSPLHF
TRBJ2-5 TRBD2 TRBV5-1 - TGCGCCAGCAGCTTGGGCCCGGGAGGGGAGACCCAGTACTTC CASSLGPGGETQYF
TRBJ2-7 - TRBV10-2 - TGCGCCAGCAGTGAGGAGAACTACGAGCAGTACTTC CASSEENYEQYF
TRBJ2-5 - TRBV24-1 - TGTGCCACCAGTGATACCTCGAGCCAAGAGACCCAGTACTTC CATSDTSSQETQYF
TRBJ1-3 TRBD1 TRBV6-5 once TGTGCCAGCGGACAGGATGGAAACACCATATATTTT CASGQDGNTIYF
TRBJ1-4 - TRBV11-2 - TGTGCCAGCAGCTTAGATCTGGAGGATCAGGAAAAACTGTTTTTT CASSLDLEDQEKLFF
TRBJ1-5 - TRBV2 few TGTGCCAGCAGTTTGAATTGGGCAGGGAGGGTCAATCAGCCCCAGCATTTT CASSLNWAGRVNQPQHF
TRBJ2-7 TRBD1 TRBV10-3 - TGTGCCATCAGTGAGAAGGCAGGGGGCGACTACGAGCAGTACTTC CAISEKAGGDYEQYF
TRBJ1-2 - TRBV28 - TGTGCCAGCAGCACCTCTGGAAACGACGGACTGAACTATGGCTACACCTTC CASSTSGNDGLNYGYTF
TRBJ2-3 TRBD1 TRBV5-1 - TGCGCCAGCAGCTTAGGGCTGGGGACAGGGTCCGATACGCAGTATTTT CASSLGLGTGSDTQYF
TRBJ2-2 - TRBV11-1 - TGTGCCAGCAGCTTAGCGCGAGGCTTCAACACCGGGGAGCTGTTTTTT CASSLARGFNTGELFF
TRBJ2-5 - TRBV2 - TGTGCCAGCCAAGGGTCCAGGGGAGAGACCCAGTACTTC CASQGSRGETQYF
TRBJ2-6 - TRBV7-8 - TGTGCCAGCAGCTACTCGGACAGCTCTGGGGCCAACGTCCTGACTTTC CASSYSDSSGANVLTF
TRBJ2-5 - TRBV3-1/TRBV3-2 - TGTGCCAGCAGCCAAGCAGGTCACCAAGAGACCCAGTACTTC CASSQAGHQETQYF
TRBJ1-2 - TRBV6-5 - TGTGCCAGCAGCGATTCAGGGGTCGGCTACACCTTC CASSDSGVGYTF
TRBJ2-5 - TRBV5-6 - TGTGCCAGCAGCTCCCCGGGAAACAGGGTTGTGGAGACCCAGTACTTC CASSSPGNRVVETQYF
TRBJ1-2 - TRBV19 - TGTGCCAGTAGCTCTGGGGGACTAGGCTATGGCTACACCTTC CASSSGGLGYGYTF
TRBJ2-1 - TRBV5-1 - TGCGCCAGCAGCCTTTATGAGCAGTTCTTC CASSLYEQFF
TRBJ2-1 - TRBV9 - TGTGCCAGCAGCGTGAGCGGGTGGATGGACAATGAGCAGTTCTTC CASSVSGWMDNEQFF
TRBJ1-2 - TRBV5-3 - TGTGCCAGAAGCTTGGTAGGGGGAGCTAACTATGGCTACACCTTC CARSLVGGANYGYTF
TRBJ2-5 - TRBV7-3 - TGTGCCAGCAGCTTAACGGGAGGTAGCCAGACCCAGTACTTC CASSLTGGSQTQYF
TRBJ1-2 TRBD1 TRBV29-1 - TGCAGCGTGCCAGGGGGTTCTGGCTACACCTTC CSVPGGSGYTF
TRBJ1-2 TRBD1 TRBV7-8 - TGTGCCAGCAGCGTTACAGGGGGTTATGGCTACACCTTC CASSVTGGYGYTF
TRBJ2-2 TRBD2 TRBV6-5 - TGTGCCAGCAGTCTAGCGGGGAGGGCCGGGGAGCTGTTTTTT CASSLAGRAGELFF
TRBJ2-6 - TRBV7-9 - TGTGCCAGCACCCGTGGACAGCTCCTCTCTGGGGCCAACGTCCTGACTTTC CASTRGQLLSGANVLTF
TRBJ1-2 TRBD1 TRBV19 - TGTGCCAGTAGTACCGACAGGGGGCGAAATGGCTACACCTTC CASSTDRGRNGYTF
TRBJ1-5 - TRBV19 - TGTGCCAGTAGTATAGGAGCAGGAGCGGAACAGCCCCAGCATTTT CASSIGAGAEQPQHF
TRBJ2-7 - TRBV11-2 - TGTGCCACCCCCAAAGGAGGCAACGAGCAGTACTTC CATPKGGNEQYF
TRBJ1-2 - TRBV19 - TGTGCCAGTAGTGGGGAGGGCCGGCGCTACACCTTC CASSGEGRRYTF
TRBJ2-7 TRBD2 TRBV6-1 few TGTGCCAGCAGTGAAGCCGGAAGCGGGGGGGCCAGGCGAGAGCAGTACTTC CASSEAGSGGARREQYF
TRBJ1-6 TRBD1 TRBV3-1/TRBV3-2 - TGTGCCAGCAGCCCAGGGACAGGGGGGCGGTCACCCCTCCACTTT CASSPGTGGRSPLHF
TRBJ2-1 - TRBV19 - TGTGCCAGTAGTGTATCTAGCGGGACAGGTGAGCAGTTCTTC CASSVSSGTGEQFF
TRBJ1-4 TRBD1 TRBV18 - TGTGCCAGCTCACTGTCGCTACAGGGGGCTAATGAAAAACTGTTTTTT CASSLSLQGANEKLFF
TRBJ2-5 - TRBV11-2 - TGTGCCAGCAGCTTAGGGTCGAGTGAGACCCAGTACTTC CASSLGSSETQYF
TRBJ1-5 TRBD1 TRBV23-1 - TGCGCCAGCAGCCGGATCCGGGACAGGGGGATTCGTCAGCCCCAGCATTTT CASSRIRDRGIRQPQHF
TRBJ2-2 TRBD1 TRBV5-3 - TGTGCCAGAAGCCCTGAACAGGGACAGGACACCGGGGAGCTGTTTTTT CARSPEQGQDTGELFF
TRBJ2-2 - TRBV6-5 - TGTGCCAGCAGGGAGACCGGGGCGAACACCGGGGAGCTGTTTTTT CASRETGANTGELFF
TRBJ1-5 TRBD1 TRBV9 - TGTGCCAGCAGCCCGACAGGGGGGGATCAGCCCCAGCATTTT CASSPTGGDQPQHF
TRBJ2-1 TRBD2 TRBV4-2 - TGTGCCAGCAGCCTAGCGACTAGCGGGGGGGCGTCCTACAATGAGCAGTTCTTC CASSLATSGGASYNEQFF
TRBJ1-1 TRBD1 TRBV6-6 - TGTGCCAGCATCTACTCCAGACAGGGCATGGTCGGAGCTTTCTTT CASIYSRQGMVGAFF